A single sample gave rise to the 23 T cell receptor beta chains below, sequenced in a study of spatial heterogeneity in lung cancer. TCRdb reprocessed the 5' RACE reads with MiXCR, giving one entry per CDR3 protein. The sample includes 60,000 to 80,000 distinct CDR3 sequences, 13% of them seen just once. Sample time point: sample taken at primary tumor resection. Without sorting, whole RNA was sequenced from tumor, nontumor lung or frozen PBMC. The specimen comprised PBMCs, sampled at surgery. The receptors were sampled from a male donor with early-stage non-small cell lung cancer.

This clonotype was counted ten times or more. The CDR3 DNA reads TGTGCCAGCAGTTTAGGTGAGCCCCAGCATTTT. It is translated as CASSLGEPQHF. The chain links TRBV12-3 or TRBV12-4 to TRBJ1-5; D remains unclear. V lost 1 base to trimming and J lost 8 bases, with 3 bases between them. This CDR3 comprises 11 residues.

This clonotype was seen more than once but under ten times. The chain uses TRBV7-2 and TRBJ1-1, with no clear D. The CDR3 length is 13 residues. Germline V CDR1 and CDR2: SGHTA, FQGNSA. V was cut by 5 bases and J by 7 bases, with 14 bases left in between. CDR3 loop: CASSPAGVSEAFF. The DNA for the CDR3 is TGTGCCAGCAGCCCAGCGGGAGTGAGTGAAGCTTTCTTT.

The CDR3 region has the DNA TGTGCCAGCAGCTTAGAGGGGACAGGAGAAAAACTGTTTTTT. Its translation: CASSLEGTGEKLFF. The rearrangement uses TRBV7-9 and TRBJ1-4; 8 bases agree with TRBD1. This CDR3 spans 14 amino acids. After removal of 1 base from V and 8 bases from J, the junction contained 3 bases not matched to a gene. Germline V gene lookup returns CDR1 SEHNR and CDR2 FQNEAQ (reference sequence).

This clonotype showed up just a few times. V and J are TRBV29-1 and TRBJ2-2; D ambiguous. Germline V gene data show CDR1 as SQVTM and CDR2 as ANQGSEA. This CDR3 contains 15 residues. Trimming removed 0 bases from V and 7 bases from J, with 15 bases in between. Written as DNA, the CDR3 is TGCAGCGTTGAAGATCGGAGAACGGCACGCGGGGAGCTGTTTTTT. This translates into CSVEDRRTARGELFF.

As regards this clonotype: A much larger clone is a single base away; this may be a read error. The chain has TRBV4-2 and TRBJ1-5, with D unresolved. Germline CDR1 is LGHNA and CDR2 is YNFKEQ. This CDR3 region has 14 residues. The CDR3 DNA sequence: TGTGCCAGCAGCAAAGATCCCGACGTTCAGCCCCAGCATTTT. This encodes CASSKDPDVQPQHF.

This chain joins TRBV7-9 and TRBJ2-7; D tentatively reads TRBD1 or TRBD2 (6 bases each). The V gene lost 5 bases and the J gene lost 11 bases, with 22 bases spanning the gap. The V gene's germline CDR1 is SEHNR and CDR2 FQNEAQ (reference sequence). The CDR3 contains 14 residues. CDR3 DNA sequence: TGTGCCAGCAGCCCCGTGGGGGGCCGCGTTGTGGAGTACTTC. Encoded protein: CASSPVGGRVVEYF.

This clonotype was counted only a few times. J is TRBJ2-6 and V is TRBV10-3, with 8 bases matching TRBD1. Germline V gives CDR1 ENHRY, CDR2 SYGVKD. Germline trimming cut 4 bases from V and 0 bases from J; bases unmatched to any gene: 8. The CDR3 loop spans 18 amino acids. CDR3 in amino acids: CAISANRGEPSGANVLTF. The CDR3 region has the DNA TGTGCCATCAGTGCGAACAGGGGGGAACCCTCTGGGGCCAACGTCCTGACTTTC.

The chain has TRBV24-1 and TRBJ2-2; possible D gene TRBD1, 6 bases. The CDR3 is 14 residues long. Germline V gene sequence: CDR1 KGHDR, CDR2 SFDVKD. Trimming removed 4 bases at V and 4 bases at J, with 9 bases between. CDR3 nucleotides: TGTGCCACCAGTGACAGGGGTTCCACCGGGGAGCTGTTTTTT. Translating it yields CATSDRGSTGELFF.

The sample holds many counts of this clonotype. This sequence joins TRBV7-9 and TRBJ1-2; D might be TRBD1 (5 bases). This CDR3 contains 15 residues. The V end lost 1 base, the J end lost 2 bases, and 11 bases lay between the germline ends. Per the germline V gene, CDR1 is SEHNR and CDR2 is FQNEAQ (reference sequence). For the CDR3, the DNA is TGTGCCAGCAGCTTAGATCGGACACGGAACTATGGCTACACCTTC. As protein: CASSLDRTRNYGYTF.

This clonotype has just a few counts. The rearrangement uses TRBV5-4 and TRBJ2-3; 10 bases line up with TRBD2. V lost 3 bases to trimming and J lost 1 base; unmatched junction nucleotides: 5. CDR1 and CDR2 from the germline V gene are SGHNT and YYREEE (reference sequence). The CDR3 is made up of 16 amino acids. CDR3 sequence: CASSSPGTSGTDTQYF. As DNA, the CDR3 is TGTGCCAGCAGCTCCCCCGGGACTAGCGGCACAGATACGCAGTATTTT. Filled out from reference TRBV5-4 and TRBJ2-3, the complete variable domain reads ETGVTQSPTHLIKTRGQQVTLRCSSQSGHNTVSWYQQALGQGPQFIFQYYREEENGRGNFPPRFSGLQFPNYSSELNVNALELDDSALYLCASSSPGTSGTDTQYFGPGTRLTVL.

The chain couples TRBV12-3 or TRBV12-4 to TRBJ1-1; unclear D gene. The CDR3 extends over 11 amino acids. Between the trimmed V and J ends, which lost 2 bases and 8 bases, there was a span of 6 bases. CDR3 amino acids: CASSLTGEAFF. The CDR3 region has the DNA TGTGCCAGCAGTTTAACGGGCGAAGCTTTCTTT.

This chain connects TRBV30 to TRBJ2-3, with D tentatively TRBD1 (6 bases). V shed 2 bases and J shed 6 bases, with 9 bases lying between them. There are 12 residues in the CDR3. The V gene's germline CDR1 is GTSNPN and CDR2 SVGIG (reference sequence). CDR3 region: CAWSPTGDTQYF. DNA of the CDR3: TGTGCCTGGAGTCCAACAGGGGATACGCAGTATTTT.

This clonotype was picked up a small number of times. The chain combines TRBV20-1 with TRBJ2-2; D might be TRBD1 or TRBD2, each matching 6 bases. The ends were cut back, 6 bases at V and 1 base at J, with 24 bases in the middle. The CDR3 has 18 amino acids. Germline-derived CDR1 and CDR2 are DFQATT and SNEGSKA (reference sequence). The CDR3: CSARAGHRVGVNTGELFF. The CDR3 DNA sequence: TGCAGTGCAAGGGCGGGACACAGGGTCGGAGTGAACACCGGGGAGCTGTTTTTT.

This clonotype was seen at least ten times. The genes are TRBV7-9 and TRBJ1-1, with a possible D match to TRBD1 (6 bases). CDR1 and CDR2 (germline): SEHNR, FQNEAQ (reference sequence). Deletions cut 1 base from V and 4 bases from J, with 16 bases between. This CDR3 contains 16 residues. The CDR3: CASSLGTGKQGTEAFF. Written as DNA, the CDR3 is TGTGCCAGCAGCTTAGGCACAGGGAAACAGGGCACTGAAGCTTTCTTT.

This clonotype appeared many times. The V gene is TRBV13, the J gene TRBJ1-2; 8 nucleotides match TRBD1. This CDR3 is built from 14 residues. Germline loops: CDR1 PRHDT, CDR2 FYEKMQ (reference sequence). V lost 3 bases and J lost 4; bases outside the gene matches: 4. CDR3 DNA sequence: TGTGCCAGCAGCTTCGGACAGGGCGCCTATGGCTACACCTTC. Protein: CASSFGQGAYGYTF.

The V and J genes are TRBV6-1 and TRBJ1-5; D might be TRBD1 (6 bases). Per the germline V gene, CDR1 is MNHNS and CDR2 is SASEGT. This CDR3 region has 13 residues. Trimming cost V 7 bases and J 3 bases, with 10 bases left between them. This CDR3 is CASTGQNNQPQHF. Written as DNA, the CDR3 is TGTGCCAGCACAGGACAGAACAATCAGCCCCAGCATTTT.

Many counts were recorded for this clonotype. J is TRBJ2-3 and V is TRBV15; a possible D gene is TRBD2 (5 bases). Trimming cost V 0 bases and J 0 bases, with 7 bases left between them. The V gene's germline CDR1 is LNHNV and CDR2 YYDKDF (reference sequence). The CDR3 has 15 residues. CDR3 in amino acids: CATSRESGSTDTQYF. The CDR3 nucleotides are TGTGCCACCAGCAGAGAAAGCGGAAGCACAGATACGCAGTATTTT. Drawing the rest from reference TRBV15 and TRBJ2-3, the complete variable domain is DAMVIQNPRYQVTQFGKPVTLSCSQTLNHNVMYWYQQKSSQAPKLLFHYYDKDFNNEADTPDNFQSRRPNTSFCFLDIRSPGLGDTAMYLCATSRESGSTDTQYFGPGTRLTVL.

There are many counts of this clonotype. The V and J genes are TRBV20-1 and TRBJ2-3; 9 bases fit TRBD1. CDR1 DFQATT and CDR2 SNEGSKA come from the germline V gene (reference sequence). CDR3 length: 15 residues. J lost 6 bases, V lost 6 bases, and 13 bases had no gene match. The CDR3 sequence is CSAINRGRRSDTQYF. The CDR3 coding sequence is TGCAGTGCCATTAACAGGGGGCGCAGGAGTGATACGCAGTATTTT.

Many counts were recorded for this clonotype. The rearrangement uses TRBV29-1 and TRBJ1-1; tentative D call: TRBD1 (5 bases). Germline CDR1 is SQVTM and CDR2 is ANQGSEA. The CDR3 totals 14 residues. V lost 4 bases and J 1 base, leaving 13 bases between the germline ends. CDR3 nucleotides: TGCAGCGTTGGCCGTGGGGGGTCGAACACTGAAGCTTTCTTT. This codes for CSVGRGGSNTEAFF.

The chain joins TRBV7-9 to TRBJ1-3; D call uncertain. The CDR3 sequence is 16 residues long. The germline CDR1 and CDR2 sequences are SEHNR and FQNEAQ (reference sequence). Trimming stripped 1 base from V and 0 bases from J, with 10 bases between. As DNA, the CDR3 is TGTGCCAGCAGCTTAGGGCAGGCCAGCTCTGGAAACACCATATATTTT. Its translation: CASSLGQASSGNTIYF. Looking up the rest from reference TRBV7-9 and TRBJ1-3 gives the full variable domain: DTGVSQNPRHKITKRGQNVTFRCDPISEHNRLYWYRQTLGQGPEFLTYFQNEAQLEKSRLLSDRFSAERPKGSFSTLEIQRTEQGDSAMYLCASSLGQASSGNTIYFGEGSWLTVV.

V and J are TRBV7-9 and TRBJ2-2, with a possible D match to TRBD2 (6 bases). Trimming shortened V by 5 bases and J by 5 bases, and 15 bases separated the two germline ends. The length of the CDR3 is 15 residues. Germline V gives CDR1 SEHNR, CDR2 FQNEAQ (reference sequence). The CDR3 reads CASSPRDGWTGELFF. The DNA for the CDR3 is TGTGCCAGCAGCCCGCGGGACGGCTGGACCGGGGAGCTGTTTTTT.

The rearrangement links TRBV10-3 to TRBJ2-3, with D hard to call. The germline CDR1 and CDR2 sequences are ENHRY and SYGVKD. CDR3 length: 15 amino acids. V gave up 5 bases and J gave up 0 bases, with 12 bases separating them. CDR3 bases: TGTGCCATCAGTCCTGGTGCATCTAGCACAGATACGCAGTATTTT. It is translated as CAISPGASSTDTQYF.

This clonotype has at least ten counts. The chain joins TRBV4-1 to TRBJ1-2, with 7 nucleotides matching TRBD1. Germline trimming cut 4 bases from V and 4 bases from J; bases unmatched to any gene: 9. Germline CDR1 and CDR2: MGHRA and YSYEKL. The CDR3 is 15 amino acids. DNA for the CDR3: TGCGCCAGCAGCCCAGGGCAGGGGGGCCTCTATGGCTACACCTTC. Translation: CASSPGQGGLYGYTF.